This TCR beta chain was profiled in a study of glioma-infiltrating T cells after dendritic cell vaccination. Study context: Samples are from glioblastoma patients in Phase I and II dendritic cell vaccine trials.

Some clones are missing from TCRdb's copy, which holds only in-frame ones; the method was immunoSEQ multiplex PCR. The data show 85,000 or so clones, around 85% seen once. CDR3 length equals 13 residues. CDR1 is LNHDA, CDR2 SQIVND, per germline (reference sequence). The V end was cut by 5 bases, the J end by 5 bases, with 12 bases between. This clone has only one observation. As to time point: after dendritic cell vaccination, including at tumor progression/relapse. This specimen consisted of blood, obtained after dendritic cell vaccination. The V gene is TRBV19, the J gene TRBJ1-1; D not certain. This sequence was found in a human donor with glioblastoma. The DNA of the CDR3 is TGTGCCAGTAGTTTCGGGGTCGGTACTGAAGCTTTCTTT. Translated: CASSFGVGTEAFF. Combining the CDR3 with reference TRBV19 and TRBJ1-1 gives the whole variable domain DGGITQSPKYLFRKEGQNVTLSCEQNLNHDAMYWYRQDPGQGLRLIYYSQIVNDFQKGDIAEGYSVSREKKESFPLTVTSAQKNPTAFYLCASSFGVGTEAFFGQGTRLTVV.